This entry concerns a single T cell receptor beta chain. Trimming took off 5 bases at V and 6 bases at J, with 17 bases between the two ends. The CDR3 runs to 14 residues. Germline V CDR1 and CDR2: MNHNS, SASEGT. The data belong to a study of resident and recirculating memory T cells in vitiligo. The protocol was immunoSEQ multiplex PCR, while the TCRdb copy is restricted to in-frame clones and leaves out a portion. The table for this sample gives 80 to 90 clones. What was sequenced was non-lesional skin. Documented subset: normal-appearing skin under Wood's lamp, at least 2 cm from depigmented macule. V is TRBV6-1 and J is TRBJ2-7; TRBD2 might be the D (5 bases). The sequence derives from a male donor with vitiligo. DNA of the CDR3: TGTGCCAGCAGTCGCGGGCCCGACGGGCGCGAGCAGTACTTC. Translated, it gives CASSRGPDGREQYF.